This T cell receptor (beta chain) was profiled in a study of response to subunit inactivated influenza vaccine. TCRdb re-called the RT-PCR reads with MiXCR, one entry per CDR3 protein. The sample yields about 570,000 distinct CDR3 sequences, approximately 11% seen once. Per the germline V gene, CDR1 is SGHRS and CDR2 is YFSETQ. Trimming removed 2 bases from V and 1 base from J, with 12 bases in between. The CDR3 spans 15 residues. This same sample was also part of a study on T cells expressing NK-cell markers. That work contributes: Beta-chain TCR cDNA was generated via 5'RACE template switching with UMIs. The sequencing cohort of eight donors included seven HCMV-seropositive individuals and one seronegative individual. Restriction of the sorted population to alpha-beta TCR T cells was achieved in several experiments with an anti-gamma-delta TCR antibody. Roughly 6 donors showed dominant NKG2C+ clonotypes comprising about 1.0-7.0% of their CD8+ T cells. The HCMV specificity of the expanded NKG2C+ T cell clones stayed unresolved.

The sample was PBMCs from blood, taken on the day of vaccination. This rearrangement joins TRBV5-1 to TRBJ2-5; D not certain. This receptor was obtained from a man over 45 who received an inactivated influenza vaccine. For the CDR3, the DNA is TGCGCCAGCAGCTTTTCAGGTTTGACCCAAGAGACCCAGTACTTC. This encodes CASSFSGLTQETQYF.